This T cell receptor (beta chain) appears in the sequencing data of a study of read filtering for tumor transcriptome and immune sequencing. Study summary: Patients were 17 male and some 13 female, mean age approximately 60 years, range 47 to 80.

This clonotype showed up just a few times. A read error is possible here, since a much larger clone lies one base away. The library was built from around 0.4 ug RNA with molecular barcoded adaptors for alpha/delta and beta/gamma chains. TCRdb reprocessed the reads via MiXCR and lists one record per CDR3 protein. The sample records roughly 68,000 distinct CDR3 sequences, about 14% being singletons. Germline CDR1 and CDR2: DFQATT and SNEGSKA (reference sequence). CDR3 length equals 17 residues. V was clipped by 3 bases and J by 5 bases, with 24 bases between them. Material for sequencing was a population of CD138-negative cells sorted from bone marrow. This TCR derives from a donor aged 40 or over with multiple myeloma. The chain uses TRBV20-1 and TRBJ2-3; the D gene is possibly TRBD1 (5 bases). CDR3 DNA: TGCAGTGCTAGGGGATACGATGACAGCTCAACCCTAGATACGCAGTATTTT. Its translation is CSARGYDDSSTLDTQYF.